These 5 T cell receptor beta chains originate from one sample sequenced in a study of blood T cell repertoires in COVID-19 (dated by TCRdb to 2019 to 2021). Receptor libraries were prepared by the immunoSEQ multiplex PCR assay. The table was pulled from immuneACCESS by TCRdb, which kept in-frame rearrangements only. Such tables lose some clones; where checked, under half of the loss comes from unresolved V genes, and the rest has no known cause. The sample table records about 360,000 clones; 88% of these occur just once. Roughly 1.9% of the sample lies in the top ten. The material sequenced was PBMCs or T cells enriched from blood (not recorded which). Receptor source: a woman between 40 and 50 years old with acute COVID-19.

This chain links TRBV7-9 with TRBJ1-2, with D tentatively TRBD1 (6 bases). The germline CDR1 and CDR2 sequences are SEHNR and FQNEAQ (reference sequence). This CDR3 is built from 17 residues. Trimming pared 3 bases from V and 0 bases from J, leaving 17 bases between. The CDR3: CASSFPQGPTSNYGYTF. CDR3 nucleotides: TGTGCCAGCAGCTTCCCGCAGGGGCCAACATCTAACTATGGCTACACCTTC.

The chain is built from TRBV29-1 and TRBJ1-1; a possible D gene is TRBD1 (6 bases). The germline V gene encodes CDR1 SQVTM and CDR2 ANQGSEA. The CDR3 covers 13 residues. Between the trimmed V and J ends, which lost 4 bases and 2 bases, there was a span of 11 bases. In DNA, the CDR3 is TGCAGCGTTGCGAGGGACACTAACACTGAAGCTTTCTTT. Translating gives CSVARDTNTEAFF.

The chain carries TRBV6-5 and TRBJ1-5; 7 bases fit TRBD1. J gave up 3 bases and V 7 bases, and 6 bases lay outside the gene matches. The CDR3 has 14 residues. CDR1 and CDR2 from the germline V gene are MNHEY and SVGAGI. The CDR3 bases are TGTGCCAGCACTGGGACAGTATCCAATCAGCCCCAGCATTTT. It encodes CASTGTVSNQPQHF.

The chain combines TRBV15 with TRBJ2-5, with D tentatively TRBD1 (6 bases). Trimming shortened V by 0 bases and J by 5 bases, and 16 bases separated the two germline ends. This CDR3 has 16 amino acids. The germline CDR1 and CDR2 sequences are LNHNV and YYDKDF (reference sequence). The CDR3 nucleotides are TGTGCCACCAGCAGAGATAAGACAGGAGCATGGGAGACCCAGTACTTC. This translates into CATSRDKTGAWETQYF.

The J gene is TRBJ1-2, the V gene TRBV5-6; D call uncertain. The CDR3 length is 15 residues. Trimming removed 5 bases at V and 6 bases at J, with 20 bases between. Germline V gene sequence: CDR1 SGHDT, CDR2 YYEEEE. The CDR3 region is CASRIRGGRRDGYTF. The CDR3 bases are TGTGCCAGCAGGATACGGGGAGGCCGCCGCGATGGCTACACCTTC.